This is a list of T cell receptor beta chains from one sample in a study of OX40 agonist ivuxolimab in advanced cancers. The assay was immunoSEQ multiplex PCR, and TCRdb's table has in-frame clones only and misses some. The data show 70,000 to 95,000 clones, more than 70% seen once. The sample consisted of CD4+ or CD8+ T cells sorted from blood, taken in a trial of the OX40 agonist ivuxolimab. These receptors came from an adult with an advanced solid tumor such as melanoma, head and neck, liver or kidney cancer. Both conserved end residues are part of each CDR3. D genes are given only for firm matches. The size of a clone is reported for some rows only, either as once, few or many, or as a class for expanded clones.

J gene	D gene	clone size	V gene	CDR3 DNA	CDR3 protein
TRBJ1-1	.	.	TRBV10-3	TGTGCCATCAGTGAAGTGGGACGGGTTGACACTGAAGCTTTCTTT	CAISEVGRVDTEAFF
TRBJ1-6	.	once	TRBV21-1	TGTGCCAGCAGCCCTCCGGACAGGGTGGATCGGGTATATAATTCACCCCTCCACTTT	CASSPPDRVDRVYNSPLHF
TRBJ2-7	.	.	TRBV6-1	TGTGCCAGCAGCGACTCGAGGGGAGGCACCTACGAGCAGTACTTC	CASSDSRGGTYEQYF
TRBJ1-1	.	.	TRBV5-1	TGCGCCAGCAGTAAGGGGGGCGCGGGCACTGAAGCTTTCTTT	CASSKGGAGTEAFF
TRBJ2-7	.	.	TRBV4-2	TGTGCCAGCAGCCAAGATTTAGGCCTCTACGAGCAGTACTTC	CASSQDLGLYEQYF
TRBJ2-7	.	.	TRBV6-1	TGTGCCAGCAGTGAAGCTGGGGGGCCCTACGAGCAGTACTTC	CASSEAGGPYEQYF
TRBJ1-4	.	few	TRBV4-1	TGCGCCAGCAGCCAAGAGAATCCGCCAGGGCCGGGTAAACTGTTTTTT	CASSQENPPGPGKLFF
TRBJ2-1	.	.	TRBV5-7	TGTGCCAGCAGCTTTTACAATGAGCAGTTCTTC	CASSFYNEQFF
TRBJ1-1	.	.	TRBV18	TGTGCCAGCTCACCTTCAGTAGGGGGTGCTTTCTTT	CASSPSVGGAFF
TRBJ2-7	TRBD1	.	TRBV14	TGTGCCAGCAGCCAAGCATATGGACAGGGAAACTACGAGCAGTACTTC	CASSQAYGQGNYEQYF
TRBJ2-2	TRBD2	few	TRBV27	TGTGCCAGCAGTTTCGGGGGGGCCACCGGGGAGCTGTTTTTT	CASSFGGATGELFF
TRBJ2-7	TRBD2	.	TRBV19	TGTGCCAGTAGTCCAAGGACTAGCGGGAGTCCCGAGCAGTACTTC	CASSPRTSGSPEQYF
TRBJ1-5	.	.	TRBV21-1	TGTGCCAGCAGCAACAACGCCTCCCAGAGTAGGAAGCCCCAGCATTTT	CASSNNASQSRKPQHF
TRBJ2-3	.	.	TRBV29-1	TGCAGCGTGAAGGACTTTCTAAGAGTTGATACGCAGTATTTT	CSVKDFLRVDTQYF
TRBJ1-1	.	once	TRBV18	TGTGCCAGCTCACCACCGTCAGTATGGGGCACTGAAGCTTTCTTT	CASSPPSVWGTEAFF
TRBJ1-6	.	few	TRBV6-1	TGTGCCAGCAGTGAAGCGGGATTGAGCGGACCCCTCCACTTT	CASSEAGLSGPLHF
TRBJ2-7	.	few	TRBV7-9	TGTGCCAGCAGCTCGCGCCCGGAATCTGAGGAGCAGTACTTC	CASSSRPESEEQYF
TRBJ1-4	.	.	TRBV30	TGTGCCTGGACCGGAGGGTTGCGAGGTGAAAAACTGTTTTTT	CAWTGGLRGEKLFF
TRBJ1-2	TRBD1	.	TRBV5-5	TGTGCCAGCAGCTTGGGACAGGGTTACTATGGCTACACCTTC	CASSLGQGYYGYTF
TRBJ2-3	.	.	TRBV7-2	TGTGCCAGCAGCTCGCTTGGGGTGGATACGCAGTATTTT	CASSSLGVDTQYF
TRBJ2-3	.	.	TRBV7-3	TGTGCCAGCAGCTTAATCGACGGTGATACGCAGTATTTT	CASSLIDGDTQYF
TRBJ2-7	TRBD2	.	TRBV7-8	TGTGCCAGCAGCTTAACGGGAGGGAAAACCTACGAGCAGTACTTC	CASSLTGGKTYEQYF
TRBJ1-1	TRBD1	.	TRBV30	TGTGCCTGGAGTGTACGGGACAGGGATACTGAAGCTTTCTTT	CAWSVRDRDTEAFF
TRBJ1-4	.	.	TRBV27	TGTGCCAGCAGTCCCTGGGATAATGAAAAACTGTTTTTT	CASSPWDNEKLFF
TRBJ1-4	.	.	TRBV5-1	TGCGCCAGCAGCTTAGGGGCAGGGGCCAAGGAAAAACTGTTTTTT	CASSLGAGAKEKLFF
TRBJ2-1	.	.	TRBV6-5	TGTGCCAGCAGCCGATGGCGGGACTCCTACAATGAGCAGTTCTTC	CASSRWRDSYNEQFF
TRBJ2-7	TRBD2	.	TRBV9	TGTGCCAGCAGCGTAGAAGCTAGCGGTACCTACGAGCAGTACTTC	CASSVEASGTYEQYF
TRBJ1-6	.	.	TRBV7-2	TGTGCCAGCAGCTTAGGGGTCCGCTATAATTCACCCCTCCACTTT	CASSLGVRYNSPLHF
TRBJ1-1	.	.	TRBV18	TGTGCCAGCTCACCTCAAGATGGCGGATGGAACACTGAAGCTTTCTTT	CASSPQDGGWNTEAFF
TRBJ2-7	.	.	TRBV6-5	TGTGCCAGCACGGGCAGCTCCTACGAGCAGTACTTC	CASTGSSYEQYF
TRBJ2-1	.	.	TRBV5-4	TGTGCCAGCAGCTTGTATTCCTCATACAATGAGCAGTTCTTC	CASSLYSSYNEQFF
TRBJ2-2	TRBD2	.	TRBV11-1	TGTGCCAGCAGCTATTCCGGGACTAGCAGCACCGGGGAGCTGTTTTTT	CASSYSGTSSTGELFF
TRBJ1-1	.	few	TRBV29-1	TGCAGCGTTGGGTACGACAGGAGGGAAGCTTTCTTT	CSVGYDRREAFF
TRBJ2-3	TRBD2	.	TRBV7-3	TGTGCCAGCAGCGCCGGGACTAGCGGCCAAATAGATACGCAGTATTTT	CASSAGTSGQIDTQYF
TRBJ1-3	.	.	TRBV11-3	TGTGCCAGCAGTTTAAAAAGACAGGCACTATATGGAAACACCATATATTTT	CASSLKRQALYGNTIYF
TRBJ2-3	TRBD2	.	TRBV7-3	TGTGCCAGCAGCTTCAACCTAGCGGGATATGGCACAGATACGCAGTATTTT	CASSFNLAGYGTDTQYF
TRBJ2-7	TRBD1	.	TRBV4-1	TGCGCCAGCAGCCATTCCGGGACAGGGAGCTCCTACGAGCAGTACTTC	CASSHSGTGSSYEQYF
TRBJ2-4	.	.	TRBV7-8	TGTGCCAGCAGCTCCATCGATGGGGTTAGGGCCAAAAACATTCAGTACTTC	CASSSIDGVRAKNIQYF
TRBJ2-7	TRBD2	.	TRBV11-1	TGTGCCAGCAGCCCAGGACTAGCGCTTTCCTACGAGCAGTACTTC	CASSPGLALSYEQYF
TRBJ1-6	.	.	TRBV10-3	TGTGCCATCAGTGAGGATGGGAATTCACCCCTCCACTTT	CAISEDGNSPLHF
TRBJ2-7	.	.	TRBV30	TGTGCCTGGAGTGCCCGACGCGAGCAGTACTTC	CAWSARREQYF
TRBJ1-4	TRBD1	.	TRBV5-1	TGCGCCAGCGCCCCGGGACAGGGGGCTGAAAAACTGTTTTTT	CASAPGQGAEKLFF
TRBJ1-2	.	.	TRBV30	TGTGCCTGGAGTGGGGGAGTTGGTGGCTACACCTTC	CAWSGGVGGYTF
TRBJ2-1	.	.	TRBV27	TGTGCCAGCCGTATAGCGCAGAGGATTGAGCAGTTCTTC	CASRIAQRIEQFF
TRBJ1-4	.	.	TRBV6-1	TGTGCCAGCAAGGTCGGCAGGAGGGGTGAAAAACTGTTTTTT	CASKVGRRGEKLFF
TRBJ1-6	.	.	TRBV25-1	TGTGCCAGCAGCCCCGGGATCGGGGATTCACCCCTCCACTTT	CASSPGIGDSPLHF
TRBJ1-1	.	few	TRBV6-1	TGTGCCAGCAGTGCAATACAGGGCCCCGGGGCTTTCTTT	CASSAIQGPGAFF
TRBJ1-2	.	.	TRBV2	TGTGCCAGCAGTGGGGGGAGGGGAGTTGGCTATGGCTACACCTTC	CASSGGRGVGYGYTF
TRBJ2-7	.	.	TRBV7-2	TGTGCCAGCAGCTTTGGAGGAAGCTCCTACGAGCAGTACTTC	CASSFGGSSYEQYF
TRBJ2-7	.	.	TRBV9	TGTGCCAGCAGCGTAAGGTCAGGGCCCTACGAGCAGTACTTC	CASSVRSGPYEQYF
TRBJ1-6	.	.	TRBV6-5	TGTGCCAGCAGTTACGAAGGGAACAATTCACCCCTCCACTTT	CASSYEGNNSPLHF
TRBJ1-5	.	.	TRBV2	TGTGCCAGCAGTGGTCGGGGGGCAGGCAATCAGCCCCAGCATTTT	CASSGRGAGNQPQHF
TRBJ2-1	.	.	TRBV6-1	TGTGCCAGCAAGTTTTGGGACGACTCCTACAATGAGCAGTTCTTC	CASKFWDDSYNEQFF
TRBJ1-5	.	.	TRBV11-2	TGTGCCAGCAGCTCATCCGGGACGAGCGATCAGCCCCAGCATTTT	CASSSSGTSDQPQHF
TRBJ1-1	.	.	TRBV7-9	TGTGCCAGCAGCTTCCTTACAGGGAACACTGAAGCTTTCTTT	CASSFLTGNTEAFF
TRBJ2-1	.	.	TRBV5-1	TGCGCCAGCAGCTTGGCCATAGACTACGGGAATGAGCAGTTCTTC	CASSLAIDYGNEQFF
TRBJ1-5	.	.	TRBV6-6	TGTGCCAGCAGTCGGGACGGTAGCAATCAGCCCCAGCATTTT	CASSRDGSNQPQHF
TRBJ1-1	TRBD1	.	TRBV11-2	TGTGCCAGCACCAGGGGGTTGAACACTGAAGCTTTCTTT	CASTRGLNTEAFF
TRBJ2-5	.	.	TRBV7-6	TGTGCCAGCAGCTCAATGGGGGGGCCGGAGACCCAGTACTTC	CASSSMGGPETQYF
TRBJ1-5	.	.	TRBV6-1	TGTGCCAGCAGTGCCCTATTTGCAGATAGCAATCAGCCCCAGCATTTT	CASSALFADSNQPQHF